This T cell receptor beta chain was sequenced during a study of T cell repertoires in ileal Crohn's disease. Study as a whole: Patients had a median roughly 8-year disease duration, and over 30% were active smokers. Findings and caveats of the study: Active smokers at surgery had more clonal expansions than non-smokers. Clonality above 26.8% at surgery always came with endoscopic recurrence.

The V end lost 6 bases, the J end lost 0 bases, and 12 bases lay between the germline ends. The germline gives CDR1 MNHEY, CDR2 SVGAGI. This CDR3 has 14 amino acids. On this clone: Its specificity is not known.

Each sample's TCRB immunosequencing used roughly 500 nanograms of biopsy DNA. Some clones are missing from TCRdb's copy, which holds only in-frame ones; the method was immunoSEQ multiplex PCR. The data contain some 8,000 clones, more than 60% of them singletons. The J gene is TRBJ2-7, the V gene TRBV6-5; D might be TRBD1 (6 bases). The receptor was isolated from an adult with Crohn's disease. Sequenced material: ileal tissue. Here the CDR3 DNA reads TGTGCCAGCAGCCGGACAGCGAGCTCCTACGAGCAGTACTTC. Translating gives CASSRTASSYEQYF.